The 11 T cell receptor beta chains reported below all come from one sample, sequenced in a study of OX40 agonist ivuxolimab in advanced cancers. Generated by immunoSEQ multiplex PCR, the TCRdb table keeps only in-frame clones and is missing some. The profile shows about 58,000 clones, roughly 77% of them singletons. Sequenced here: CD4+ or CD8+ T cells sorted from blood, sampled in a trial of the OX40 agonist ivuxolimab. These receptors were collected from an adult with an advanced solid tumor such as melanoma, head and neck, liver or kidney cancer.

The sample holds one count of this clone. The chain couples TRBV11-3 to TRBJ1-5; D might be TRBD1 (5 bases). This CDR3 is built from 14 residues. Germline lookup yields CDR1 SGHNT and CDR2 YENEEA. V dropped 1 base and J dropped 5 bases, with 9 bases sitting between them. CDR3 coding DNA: TGTGCCAGCAGCTTAGGCAGGGTGGATCAGCCCCAGCATTTT. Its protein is CASSLGRVDQPQHF.

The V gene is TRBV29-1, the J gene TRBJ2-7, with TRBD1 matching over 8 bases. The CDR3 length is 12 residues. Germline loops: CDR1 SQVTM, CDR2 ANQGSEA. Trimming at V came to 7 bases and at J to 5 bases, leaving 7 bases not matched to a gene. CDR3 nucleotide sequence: TGCAGCGCAAGGACAGGGAACCACGAGCAGTACTTC. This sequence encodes CSARTGNHEQYF.

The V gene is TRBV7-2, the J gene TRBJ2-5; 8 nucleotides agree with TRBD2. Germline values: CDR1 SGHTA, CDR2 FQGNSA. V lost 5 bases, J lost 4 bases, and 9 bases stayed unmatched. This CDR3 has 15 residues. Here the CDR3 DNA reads TGTGCCAGCAGCATAATTAGCGGGGCACGAGAGACCCAGTACTTC. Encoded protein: CASSIISGARETQYF.

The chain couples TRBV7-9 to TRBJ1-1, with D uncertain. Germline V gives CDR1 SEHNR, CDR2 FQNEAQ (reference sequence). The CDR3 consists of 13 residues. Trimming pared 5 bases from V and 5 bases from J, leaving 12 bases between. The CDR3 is CASSPDGVTEAFF. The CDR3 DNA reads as TGTGCCAGCAGCCCTGACGGGGTAACTGAAGCTTTCTTT.

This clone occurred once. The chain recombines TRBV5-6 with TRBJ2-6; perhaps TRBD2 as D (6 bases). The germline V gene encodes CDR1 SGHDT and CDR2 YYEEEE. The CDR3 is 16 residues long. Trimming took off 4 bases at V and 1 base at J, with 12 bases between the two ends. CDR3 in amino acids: CASSPDYGSGANVLTF. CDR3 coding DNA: TGTGCCAGCAGCCCGGACTACGGTTCTGGGGCCAACGTCCTGACTTTC.

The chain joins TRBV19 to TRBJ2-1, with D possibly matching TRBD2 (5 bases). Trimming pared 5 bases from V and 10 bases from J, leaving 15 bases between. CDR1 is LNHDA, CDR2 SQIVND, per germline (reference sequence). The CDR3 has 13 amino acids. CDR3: CASSLDPTGEQFF. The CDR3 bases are TGTGCCAGTAGTCTTGACCCCACGGGAGAGCAGTTCTTC.

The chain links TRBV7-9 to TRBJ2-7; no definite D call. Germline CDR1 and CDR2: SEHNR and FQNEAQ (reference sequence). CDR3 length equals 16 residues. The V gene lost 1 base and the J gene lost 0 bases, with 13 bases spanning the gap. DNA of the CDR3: TGTGCCAGCAGCTTAGGGTGGCAACAGAGCTCCTACGAGCAGTACTTC. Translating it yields CASSLGWQQSSYEQYF. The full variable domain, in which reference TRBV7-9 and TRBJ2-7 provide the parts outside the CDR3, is DTGVSQNPRHKITKRGQNVTFRCDPISEHNRLYWYRQTLGQGPEFLTYFQNEAQLEKSRLLSDRFSAERPKGSFSTLEIQRTEQGDSAMYLCASSLGWQQSSYEQYFGPGTRLTVT.

Here the CDR3 reads CASSYALTSGGTYEQYF. The CDR3 region has the DNA TGTGCCAGCAGCTACGCATTGACTAGCGGTGGAACCTACGAGCAGTACTTC. The chain joins TRBV7-8 to TRBJ2-7; 9 nucleotides agree with TRBD2. The CDR3 sequence is 17 residues long. Germline trimming cut 4 bases from V and 2 bases from J; bases unmatched to any gene: 12. Germline V CDR1 and CDR2: SGHVS, FQNEAQ. The full variable domain, completed using reference TRBV7-8 and TRBJ2-7, is GAGVSQSPRYKVAKRGQDVALRCDPISGHVSLFWYQQALGQGPEFLTYFQNEAQLDKSGLPSDRFFAERPEGSVSTLKIQRTQQEDSAVYLCASSYALTSGGTYEQYFGPGTRLTVT.

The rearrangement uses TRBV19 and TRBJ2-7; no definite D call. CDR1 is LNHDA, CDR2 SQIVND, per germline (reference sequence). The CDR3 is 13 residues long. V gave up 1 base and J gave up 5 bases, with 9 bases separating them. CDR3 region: CASSIAPIDEQYF. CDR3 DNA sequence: TGTGCCAGTAGTATAGCGCCTATCGACGAGCAGTACTTC. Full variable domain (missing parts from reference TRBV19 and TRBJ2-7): DGGITQSPKYLFRKEGQNVTLSCEQNLNHDAMYWYRQDPGQGLRLIYYSQIVNDFQKGDIAEGYSVSREKKESFPLTVTSAQKNPTAFYLCASSIAPIDEQYFGPGTRLTVT.

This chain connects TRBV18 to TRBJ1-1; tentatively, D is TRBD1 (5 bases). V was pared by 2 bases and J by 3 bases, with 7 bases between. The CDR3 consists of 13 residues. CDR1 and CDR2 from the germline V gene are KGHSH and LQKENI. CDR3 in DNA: TGTGCCAGCTCACCAAGAGGGGACACTGAAGCTTTCTTT. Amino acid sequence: CASSPRGDTEAFF.

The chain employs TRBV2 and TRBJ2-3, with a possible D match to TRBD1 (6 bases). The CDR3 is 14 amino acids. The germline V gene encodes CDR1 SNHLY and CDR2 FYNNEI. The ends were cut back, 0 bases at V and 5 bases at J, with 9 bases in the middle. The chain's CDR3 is CASSEAGQQDTQYF. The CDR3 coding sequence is TGTGCCAGCAGTGAAGCAGGACAGCAAGATACGCAGTATTTT.